This T cell receptor beta chain was sequenced for a study of cytomegalovirus exposure and HLA in healthy donors. Study in general: Earlier results showed 90 million to 130 million unique TCR beta sequences derived from roughly 180 million T cells.

This CDR3 region has 14 residues. The V segment lost 8 bases and the J segment 2 bases; nucleotides outside the gene matches: 6. Looked up from germline, CDR1 is KGHSH and CDR2 is LQKENI. Study-level findings and limits: Presence/absence analyses assumed roughly uniform sequencing depth across donors. On later analysis, the bulk of CMV-associated TCR beta chains appeared to be HLA-restricted.

With 60 Vbeta and 13 Jbeta primers, the PCR was carried out. The protocol was immunoSEQ multiplex PCR, while the TCRdb copy is restricted to in-frame clones and leaves out a portion. The record lists 55,000 or so clones, of which the ten most abundant hold 11%. Note on this clone: Its antigen is not known.

Sequencing input: PBMCs. The receptor comes from a woman aged 50 to 60 in good health and CMV-seropositive. V gene TRBV18 combines with J gene TRBJ1-1; 9 nucleotides align to TRBD1. CDR3 protein: CASQEDRGNTEAFF. The CDR3 nucleotides read TGTGCCAGCCAAGAGGACAGGGGAAACACTGAAGCTTTCTTT. Full variable domain (missing parts from reference TRBV18 and TRBJ1-1): NAGVMQNPRHLVRRRGQEARLRCSPMKGHSHVYWYRQLPEEGLKFMVYLQKENIIDESGMPKERFSAEFPKEGPSILRIQQVVRGDSAAYFCASQEDRGNTEAFFGQGTRLTVV.